The 26 T cell receptor beta chains presented below share a single source sample, sequenced in a study of T cells after somatic rescue of genetic block. Produced via immunoSEQ multiplex PCR; TCRdb's table is partial and in-frame only. The sample lists approximately 15,000 clones, roughly 72% occurring once. Specimen: peripheral blood mononuclear cells (PBMCs). All receptors derive from a man between 18 and 29 years old.

This clone has a handful of counts. This sequence joins TRBV2 and TRBJ2-7; TRBD2 agrees at 9 bases. CDR1 is SNHLY, CDR2 FYNNEI, per germline. Trimming took 6 bases from V and 7 from J; bases not matched to a gene: 13. This CDR3 comprises 15 residues. CDR3 nucleotides: TGTGCCAGCAGCTCCTTCGCGGGGGGGCCTGAGGAGCAGTACTTC. Its protein is CASSSFAGGPEEQYF.

Of note for this clone: The junction does not match germline at one end; this may be a read error. The V call is TRBV5-1, the J call TRBJ2-6; either TRBD1 or TRBD2 may supply D (6 bases each). This CDR3 is built from 14 residues. Germline CDR1 is SGHRS and CDR2 is YFSETQ. The CDR3: CASSPERGVNVLTF. CDR3 nucleotide sequence: TGCGCCAGCAGCCCGGAGAGGGGGGTCAACGTCCTGACTTTC. Together with reference TRBV5-1 and TRBJ2-6, the CDR3 gives the full variable domain: KAGVTQTPRYLIKTRGQQVTLSCSPISGHRSVSWYQQTPGQGLQFLFEYFSETQRNKGNFPGRFSGRQFSNSRSEMNVSTLELGDSALYLCASSPERGVNVLTFGAGSRLTVL.

This clone appeared a few times. V usage is TRBV28 and J usage is TRBJ2-7, with 9 bases aligning to TRBD1. The germline gives CDR1 MDHEN, CDR2 SYDVKM. The J segment lost 3 bases and the V segment lost 5 bases, leaving 5 bases of the junction unmatched. The CDR3 length is 14 residues. The CDR3 sequence: CASSRQGVIYEQYF. CDR3 nucleotide sequence: TGTGCCAGCAGTCGACAGGGGGTAATCTACGAGCAGTACTTC. Supplemented by reference TRBV28 and TRBJ2-7, the full variable domain reads DVKVTQSSRYLVKRTGEKVFLECVQDMDHENMFWYRQDPGLGLRLIYFSYDVKMKEKGDIPEGYSVSREKKERFSLILESASTNQTSMYLCASSRQGVIYEQYFGPGTRLTVT.

J is TRBJ2-6 and V is TRBV7-3, with D unresolved. V lost 4 bases, J lost 3 bases, and 16 bases lay in between. Germline V lookup: CDR1 SGHTA, CDR2 FQGTGA. The CDR3 length is 17 residues. The CDR3 here is CASSSIHPTGGANVLTF. The CDR3 DNA follows: TGTGCCAGCAGCTCCATTCACCCCACTGGTGGGGCCAACGTCCTGACTTTC.

This sequence joins TRBV5-6 and TRBJ2-6; D is unresolved. The CDR3 is made up of 19 amino acids. Germline lookup yields CDR1 SGHDT and CDR2 YYEEEE. V lost 6 bases to trimming and J lost 0 bases, with 22 bases between them. CDR3 nucleotides: TGTGCCAGCACTCTAATGGCAGCACGGCCCTTCTCTGGGGCCAACGTCCTGACTTTC. It specifies CASTLMAARPFSGANVLTF.

The chain employs TRBV10-3 and TRBJ1-1; 10 bases match TRBD1. V shed 6 bases, J shed 5 bases, and the junction held 6 bases outside the gene matches. The V gene's germline CDR1 is ENHRY and CDR2 SYGVKD. The CDR3 loop spans 14 amino acids. Here the CDR3 reads CAISPTGGETEAFF. The CDR3 region has the DNA TGTGCCATCAGCCCGACAGGGGGCGAAACTGAAGCTTTCTTT.

The J gene is TRBJ2-5, the V gene TRBV18; the match to TRBD1 covers 7 bases. The DNA matches TRBJ2-7 better at its end, which makes the J call doubtful. The CDR3 extends over 15 amino acids. The germline V gene has CDR1 KGHSH and CDR2 LQKENI. The CDR3 region has the DNA TGTGCCAGCTCAGAACCGGGACAGCTCTCCTACGAGCAGTACTTC. It specifies CASSEPGQLSYEQYF.

The rearrangement links TRBV5-4 to TRBJ2-3, with 11 positions matching TRBD2. The CDR3 sequence is 18 residues long. V gave up 1 base and J gave up 0 bases; unmatched junction bases: 7. From germline, CDR1 is SGHNT and CDR2 YYREEE (reference sequence). The CDR3 nucleotides read TGTGCCAGCAGCTTGAGCCTTTGGACTAGCGGGAGCACAGATACGCAGTATTTT. Translated, it gives CASSLSLWTSGSTDTQYF. The full variable domain, completed using reference TRBV5-4 and TRBJ2-3, is ETGVTQSPTHLIKTRGQQVTLRCSSQSGHNTVSWYQQALGQGPQFIFQYYREEENGRGNFPPRFSGLQFPNYSSELNVNALELDDSALYLCASSLSLWTSGSTDTQYFGPGTRLTVL.

This clone has a single count. V is TRBV7-3 and J is TRBJ2-7; 9 bases agree with TRBD1. Losses at the gene ends were 0 bases for V and 5 bases for J; bases not matched to a gene: 5. Germline V lookup: CDR1 SGHTA, CDR2 FQGTGA. CDR3 length: 15 residues. The CDR3 is CASSLTPDRGNEQYF. The DNA for the CDR3 is TGTGCCAGCAGCTTAACTCCGGACAGGGGAAACGAGCAGTACTTC.

This clone has just one count. V and J are TRBV6-5 and TRBJ1-5; 8 nucleotides line up with TRBD1. J was trimmed by 2 bases and V by 6 bases; bases with no gene match: 6. CDR3 length equals 15 residues. Germline CDR1 is MNHEY and CDR2 is SVGAGI. CDR3 coding DNA: TGTGCCAGCAGACGACAGGGGACTGGCAATCAGCCCCAGCATTTT. Its translation: CASRRQGTGNQPQHF.

This clone was counted only a few times. Other DNA sequences in the sample encode the same CDR3. This rearrangement joins TRBV6-6 to TRBJ2-1; D unresolved. Trimming stripped 0 bases from V and 4 bases from J, with 10 bases between. The CDR3 consists of 15 residues. Germline V gene sequence: CDR1 MNHNY, CDR2 SVGAGI (reference sequence). The CDR3 bases are TGTGCCAGCAGTTACTCAGGTCGTGATTACAATGAGCAGTTCTTC. Its protein product is CASSYSGRDYNEQFF.

The chain joins TRBV5-4 to TRBJ2-5; 9 nucleotides align to TRBD2. With V trimmed by 0 bases and J by 6 bases, 9 bases remained unmatched. Germline V gives CDR1 SGHNT, CDR2 YYREEE (reference sequence). The CDR3 has 16 residues. This CDR3 is CASSLVLAGARKTQYF. The CDR3 DNA reads TGTGCCAGCAGCTTGGTTTTAGCGGGGGCCAGGAAGACCCAGTACTTC. The full variable domain, completed using reference TRBV5-4 and TRBJ2-5, is ETGVTQSPTHLIKTRGQQVTLRCSSQSGHNTVSWYQQALGQGPQFIFQYYREEENGRGNFPPRFSGLQFPNYSSELNVNALELDDSALYLCASSLVLAGARKTQYFGPGTRLLVL.

This clone was picked up one time. The V call is TRBV21-1, the J call TRBJ1-6; the table gives TRBD1 as D, unverified against the DNA. TRBV21-1 is an annotated pseudogene. The CDR3 sequence is 16 residues long. The CDR3 sequence is CASGGQGKASNSPLHF. CDR3 in DNA: TGTGCCAGCGGGGGACAGGGTAAGGCGTCTAATTCACCCCTCCACTTT.

V and J are TRBV5-1 and TRBJ2-7, with 9 bases identical to TRBD1. The germline V gene has CDR1 SGHRS and CDR2 YFSETQ. CDR3 length: 14 residues. The J segment lost 1 base and the V segment lost 2 bases, leaving 1 base of the junction unmatched. CDR3 protein: CASSFGTGSYEQYF. The CDR3 DNA follows: TGCGCCAGCAGCTTCGGGACAGGGTCCTACGAGCAGTACTTC.

This clone was seen a few times. The chain recombines TRBV7-3 with TRBJ2-3; D uncertain. Deletions cut 0 bases from V and 2 bases from J, with 6 bases between. Germline V CDR1 and CDR2: SGHTA, FQGTGA. The length of the CDR3 is 14 residues. The CDR3 DNA sequence: TGTGCCAGCAGCTTAACTAGAGACACAGATACGCAGTATTTT. This encodes CASSLTRDTDTQYF.

This clone appeared a few times. This rearrangement joins TRBV2 to TRBJ1-3; 9 bases agree with TRBD1. CDR3 length: 14 residues. CDR1 and CDR2 (germline): SNHLY, FYNNEI. V trimming: 8 bases; J trimming: 4 bases; junction bases outside the gene matches: 6. The CDR3, as DNA: TGTGCCAGCGTGGGGACAGGGCTAGGAAACACCATATATTTT. It specifies CASVGTGLGNTIYF.

The chain employs TRBV11-3 and TRBJ2-3; 9 bases align to TRBD1. Germline V CDR1 and CDR2: SGHNT, YENEEA. This CDR3 region has 15 residues. Unmatched junction bases numbered 1, after V lost 3 bases and J lost 0 bases. In DNA form, the CDR3 reads TGTGCCAGCAGCTTCGGGACAGGGAGCACAGATACGCAGTATTTT. This gives the protein CASSFGTGSTDTQYF.

The V gene is TRBV6-6, the J gene TRBJ2-3; 10 bases fit TRBD1. Trimming removed 8 bases from V and 5 bases from J; junction bases left unmatched: 4. The CDR3 has 13 amino acids. Germline CDR1 is MNHNY and CDR2 is SVGAGI (reference sequence). CDR3: CASGQGVGDTQYF. The CDR3 DNA is TGTGCCAGCGGACAGGGGGTAGGAGATACGCAGTATTTT.

In this sample, this clone turned up a few times. CDR3 in DNA: TGTGCCAGCAGCCCATGGACTAGCGGGAGGAGCTCCTACGAGCAGTACTTC. Encoded protein: CASSPWTSGRSSYEQYF. The chain employs TRBV7-6 and TRBJ2-7, with TRBD2 matching 14 bases. This CDR3 has 17 residues. Trimming removed 5 bases from V and 0 bases from J; junction bases left unmatched: 6. In germline, CDR1 is SGHVS, CDR2 FNYEAQ.

This clone has a handful of counts. V and J are TRBV5-6 and TRBJ2-5; TRBD1 might be the D (5 bases). Germline V gene sequence: CDR1 SGHDT, CDR2 YYEEEE. The CDR3 runs 16 residues. V was shortened by 1 base and J by 1 base, with 14 bases between the two germline ends. The CDR3: CASSLLPRELQETQYF. The CDR3 region has the DNA TGTGCCAGCAGCTTGCTTCCCAGGGAACTCCAAGAGACCCAGTACTTC.

J is TRBJ1-1 and V is TRBV27, with D possibly TRBD1 on 6 matching bases. Per germline, CDR1 MNHEY and CDR2 SMNVEV (reference sequence). Trimming removed 4 bases at V and 2 bases at J, with 17 bases between. The CDR3 totals 16 residues. In DNA, the CDR3 is TGTGCCAGCAGTTCTTTCCCAGGGGTGAGAAACACTGAAGCTTTCTTT. Amino acids: CASSSFPGVRNTEAFF.

This rearrangement joins TRBV9 to TRBJ2-5; TRBD2 matches at 15 bases. From germline, CDR1 is SGDLS and CDR2 YYNGEE. With V trimmed by 2 bases and J by 5 bases, 1 base remained unmatched. CDR3 length: 15 residues. CDR3 nucleotides: TGTGCCAGCAGCGTCGGGACTAGCGGGAGGGAGACCCAGTACTTC. Translation gives CASSVGTSGRETQYF.

The chain combines TRBV5-1 with TRBJ2-1, with D tentatively TRBD1 or TRBD2 (6 bases each). The germline V gene has CDR1 SGHRS and CDR2 YFSETQ. There are 14 residues in the CDR3. V was shortened by 7 bases and J by 4 bases, with 15 bases between the two germline ends. CDR3 coding DNA: TGCGCCAGCCACCCGGGGGCGAAGTACAATGAGCAGTTCTTC. It yields the protein CASHPGAKYNEQFF. Full variable domain (outside the CDR3, taken from reference TRBV5-1 and TRBJ2-1): KAGVTQTPRYLIKTRGQQVTLSCSPISGHRSVSWYQQTPGQGLQFLFEYFSETQRNKGNFPGRFSGRQFSNSRSEMNVSTLELGDSALYLCASHPGAKYNEQFFGPGTRLTVL.

This clone has more than one count but fewer than ten. The chain recombines TRBV6-7 with TRBJ2-7, with 7 bases aligning to TRBD2. TRBV6-7 is an ORF, and what it does is uncertain. This CDR3 is 12 amino acids long. V gave up 2 bases and J gave up 6 bases; unmatched junction bases: 1. The CDR3 sequence: CASSYPGGEQYF. Here the CDR3 DNA reads TGTGCCAGCAGTTACCCGGGAGGCGAGCAGTACTTC.

The V gene is TRBV9, the J gene TRBJ1-4; the D is unclear. Germline V gene lookup returns CDR1 SGDLS and CDR2 YYNGEE. The V and J ends lost 2 bases and 5 bases respectively, with 10 bases between them. This CDR3 comprises 14 residues. For the CDR3, the DNA is TGTGCCAGCAGCGTCGGGATTTTCAATGAAAAACTGTTTTTT. As protein: CASSVGIFNEKLFF.

The rearrangement joins TRBV6-5 to TRBJ1-2, with D possibly TRBD1 on 5 matching bases. This CDR3 is built from 12 residues. Trimming shortened V by 2 bases and J by 7 bases, and 8 bases separated the two germline ends. The V gene's germline CDR1 is MNHEY and CDR2 SVGAGI. The CDR3 region has the DNA TGTGCCAGCAGTTACGGCGGGGGTGGCTACACCTTC. Its protein is CASSYGGGGYTF.